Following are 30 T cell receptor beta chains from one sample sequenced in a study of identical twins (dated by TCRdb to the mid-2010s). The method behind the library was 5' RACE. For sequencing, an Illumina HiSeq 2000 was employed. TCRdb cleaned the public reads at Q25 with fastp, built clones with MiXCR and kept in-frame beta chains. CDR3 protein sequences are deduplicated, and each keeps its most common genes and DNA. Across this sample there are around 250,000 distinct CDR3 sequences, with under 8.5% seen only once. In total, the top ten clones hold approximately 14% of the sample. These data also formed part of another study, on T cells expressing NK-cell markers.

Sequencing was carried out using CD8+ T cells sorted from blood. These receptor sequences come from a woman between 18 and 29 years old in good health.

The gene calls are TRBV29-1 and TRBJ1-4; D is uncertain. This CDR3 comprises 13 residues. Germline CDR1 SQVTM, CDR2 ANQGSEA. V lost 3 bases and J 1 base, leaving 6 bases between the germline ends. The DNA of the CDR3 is TGCAGCGTTGAGGGGATAACTAATGAAAAACTGTTTTTT. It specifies CSVEGITNEKLFF.

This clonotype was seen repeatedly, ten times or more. The CDR3 region is CASSLEGTGSQPQHF. The CDR3, as DNA: TGTGCCAGCAGCTTAGAGGGGACAGGGAGTCAGCCCCAGCATTTT. The chain recombines TRBV7-6 with TRBJ1-5, with 9 bases fitting TRBD1. The CDR3 is 15 amino acids. V dropped 1 base and J dropped 6; count of bases not matched to a gene: 4. CDR1 and CDR2 from the germline V gene are SGHVS and FNYEAQ.

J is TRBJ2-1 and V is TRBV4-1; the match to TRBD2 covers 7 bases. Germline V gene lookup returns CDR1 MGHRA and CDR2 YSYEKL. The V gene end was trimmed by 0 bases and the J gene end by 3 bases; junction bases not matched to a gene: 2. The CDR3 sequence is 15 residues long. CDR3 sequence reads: CASSQEGEGYNEQFF. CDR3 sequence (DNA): TGCGCCAGCAGCCAAGAAGGGGAGGGCTACAATGAGCAGTTCTTC.

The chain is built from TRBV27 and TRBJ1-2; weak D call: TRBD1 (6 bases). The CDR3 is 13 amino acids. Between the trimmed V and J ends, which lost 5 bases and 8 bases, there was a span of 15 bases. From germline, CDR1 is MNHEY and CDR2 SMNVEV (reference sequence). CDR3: CASSQGGVFGYTF. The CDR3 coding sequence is TGTGCCAGCAGTCAAGGGGGGGTATTCGGCTACACCTTC.

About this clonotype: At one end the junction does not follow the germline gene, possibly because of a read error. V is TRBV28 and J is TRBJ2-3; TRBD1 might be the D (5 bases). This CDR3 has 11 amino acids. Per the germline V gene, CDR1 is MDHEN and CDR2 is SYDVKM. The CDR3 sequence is CASRAVDILLF. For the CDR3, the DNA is TGTGCCAGCAGGGCCGTGGACATCTTACTATTT.

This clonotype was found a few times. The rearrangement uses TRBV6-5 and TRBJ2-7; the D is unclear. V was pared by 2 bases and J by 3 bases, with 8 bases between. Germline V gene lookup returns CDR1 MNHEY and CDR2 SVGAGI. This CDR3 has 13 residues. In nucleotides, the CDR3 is TGTGCCAGCAGTTACGGCGGACGCTACGAGCAGTACTTC. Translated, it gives CASSYGGRYEQYF.

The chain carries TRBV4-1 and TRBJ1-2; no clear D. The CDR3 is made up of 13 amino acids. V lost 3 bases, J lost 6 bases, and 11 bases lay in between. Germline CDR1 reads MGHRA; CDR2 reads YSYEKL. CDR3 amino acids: CASSQNPRDGYTF. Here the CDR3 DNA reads TGCGCCAGCAGCCAGAATCCGAGAGATGGCTACACCTTC.

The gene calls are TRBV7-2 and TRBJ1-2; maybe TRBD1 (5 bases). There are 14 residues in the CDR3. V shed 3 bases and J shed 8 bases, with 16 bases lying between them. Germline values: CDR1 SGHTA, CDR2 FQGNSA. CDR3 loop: CASSFGTGVGGYTF. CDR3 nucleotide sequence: TGTGCCAGCAGCTTCGGCACAGGCGTAGGGGGCTACACCTTC.

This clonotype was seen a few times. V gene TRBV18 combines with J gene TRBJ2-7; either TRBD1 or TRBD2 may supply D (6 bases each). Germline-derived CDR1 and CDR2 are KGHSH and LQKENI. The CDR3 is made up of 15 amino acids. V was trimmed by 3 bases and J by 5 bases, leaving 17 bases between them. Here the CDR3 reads CASSPYGGVGNEQYF. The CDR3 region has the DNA TGTGCCAGCTCACCCTACGGGGGCGTGGGGAACGAGCAGTACTTC.

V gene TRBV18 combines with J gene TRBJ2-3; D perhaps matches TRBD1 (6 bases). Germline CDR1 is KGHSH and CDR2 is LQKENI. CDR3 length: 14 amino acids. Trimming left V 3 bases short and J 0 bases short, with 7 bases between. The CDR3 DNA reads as TGTGCCAGCTCACCGACAGGAAGCACAGATACGCAGTATTTT. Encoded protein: CASSPTGSTDTQYF.

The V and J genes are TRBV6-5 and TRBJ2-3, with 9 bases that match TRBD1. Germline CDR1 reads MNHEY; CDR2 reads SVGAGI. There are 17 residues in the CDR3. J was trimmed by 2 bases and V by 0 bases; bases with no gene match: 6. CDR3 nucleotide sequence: TGTGCCAGCAGTTACTCGTGGGACAGGGCGATCACAGATACGCAGTATTTT. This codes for CASSYSWDRAITDTQYF.

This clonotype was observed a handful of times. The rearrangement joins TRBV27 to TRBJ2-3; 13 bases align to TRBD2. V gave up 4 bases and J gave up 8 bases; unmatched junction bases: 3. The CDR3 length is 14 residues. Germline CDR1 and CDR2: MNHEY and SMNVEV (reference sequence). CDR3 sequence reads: CASSSGLAGVTQYF. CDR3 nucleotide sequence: TGTGCCAGCAGTTCAGGACTAGCGGGAGTTACGCAGTATTTT.

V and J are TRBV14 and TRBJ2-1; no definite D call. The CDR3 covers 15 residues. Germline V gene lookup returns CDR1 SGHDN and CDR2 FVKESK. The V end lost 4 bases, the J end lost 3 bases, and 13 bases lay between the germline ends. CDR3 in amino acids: CASSRPRTGYNEQFF. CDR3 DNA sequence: TGTGCCAGCAGCCGCCCGAGGACGGGCTACAATGAGCAGTTCTTC.

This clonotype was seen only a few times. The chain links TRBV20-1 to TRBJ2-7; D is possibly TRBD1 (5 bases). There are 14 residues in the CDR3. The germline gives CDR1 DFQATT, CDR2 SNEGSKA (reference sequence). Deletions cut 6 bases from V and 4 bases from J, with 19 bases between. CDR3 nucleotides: TGCAGTGCCCCACCAGGTTTAGGGGAATACGAGCAGTACTTC. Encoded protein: CSAPPGLGEYEQYF.

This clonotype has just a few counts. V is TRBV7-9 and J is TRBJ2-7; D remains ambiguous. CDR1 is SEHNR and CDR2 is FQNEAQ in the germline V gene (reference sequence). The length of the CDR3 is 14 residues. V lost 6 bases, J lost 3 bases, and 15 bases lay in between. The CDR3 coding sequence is TGTGCCAGCAGTACGGCTAGGGATTTCTACGAGCAGTACTTC. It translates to CASSTARDFYEQYF.

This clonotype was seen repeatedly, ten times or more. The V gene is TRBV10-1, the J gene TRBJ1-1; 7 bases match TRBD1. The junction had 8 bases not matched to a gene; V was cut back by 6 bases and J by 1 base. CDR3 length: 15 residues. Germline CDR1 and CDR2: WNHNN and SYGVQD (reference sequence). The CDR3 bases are TGCGCCAGCAGCGAACGACAGGGAGGGAACACTGAAGCTTTCTTT. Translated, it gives CASSERQGGNTEAFF.

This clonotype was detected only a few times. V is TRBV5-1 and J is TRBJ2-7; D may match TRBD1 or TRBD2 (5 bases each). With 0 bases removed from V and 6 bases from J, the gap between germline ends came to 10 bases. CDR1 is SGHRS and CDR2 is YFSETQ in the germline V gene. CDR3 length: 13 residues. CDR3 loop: CASSLAGTSEQYF. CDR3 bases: TGCGCCAGCAGCTTGGCCGGGACGAGCGAGCAGTACTTC.

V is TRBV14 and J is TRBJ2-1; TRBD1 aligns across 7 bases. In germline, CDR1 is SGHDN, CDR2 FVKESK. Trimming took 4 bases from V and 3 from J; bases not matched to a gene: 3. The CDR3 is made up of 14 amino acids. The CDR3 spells CASSLDRIYNEQFF. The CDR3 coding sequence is TGTGCCAGCAGCCTGGACAGGATCTACAATGAGCAGTTCTTC.

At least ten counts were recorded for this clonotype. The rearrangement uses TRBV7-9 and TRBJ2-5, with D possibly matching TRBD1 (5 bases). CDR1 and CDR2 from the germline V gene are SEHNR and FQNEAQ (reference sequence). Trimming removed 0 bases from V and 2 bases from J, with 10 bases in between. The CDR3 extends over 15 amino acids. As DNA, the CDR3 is TGTGCCAGCAGCTTAGCGCAAGGGGTTCAAGAGACCCAGTACTTC. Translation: CASSLAQGVQETQYF.

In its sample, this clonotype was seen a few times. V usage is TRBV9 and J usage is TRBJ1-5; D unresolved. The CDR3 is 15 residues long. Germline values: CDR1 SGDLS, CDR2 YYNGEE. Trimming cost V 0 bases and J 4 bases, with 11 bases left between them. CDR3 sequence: CASSVADGGNQPQHF. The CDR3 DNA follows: TGTGCCAGCAGCGTAGCGGACGGCGGTAATCAGCCCCAGCATTTT.

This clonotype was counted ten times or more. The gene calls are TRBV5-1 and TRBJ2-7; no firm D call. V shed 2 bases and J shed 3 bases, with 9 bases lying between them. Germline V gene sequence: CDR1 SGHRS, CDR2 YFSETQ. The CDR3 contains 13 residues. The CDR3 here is CASSFGPGYEQYF. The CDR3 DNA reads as TGCGCCAGCAGCTTTGGACCGGGCTACGAGCAGTACTTC.

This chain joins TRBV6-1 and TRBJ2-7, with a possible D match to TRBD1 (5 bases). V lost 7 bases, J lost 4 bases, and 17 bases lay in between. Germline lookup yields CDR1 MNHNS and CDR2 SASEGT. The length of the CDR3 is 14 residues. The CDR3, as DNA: TGTGCCAGCAAAGAACGGTCAGGGATGTACGAGCAGTACTTC. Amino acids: CASKERSGMYEQYF.

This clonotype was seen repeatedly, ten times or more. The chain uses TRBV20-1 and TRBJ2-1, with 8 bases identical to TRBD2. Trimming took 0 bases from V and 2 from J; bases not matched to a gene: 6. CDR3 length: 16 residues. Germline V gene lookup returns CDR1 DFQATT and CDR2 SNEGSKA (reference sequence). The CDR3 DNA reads TGCAGTGCTAGAGATGGGGCGGGAGGACCCTACAATGAGCAGTTCTTC. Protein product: CSARDGAGGPYNEQFF.

CDR3 sequence reads: CASSVRAQGAIHEQYF. The CDR3, as DNA: TGTGCCAGCAGCGTAAGAGCTCAGGGGGCTATACACGAGCAGTACTTC. The rearrangement joins TRBV9 to TRBJ2-7, with 8 bases identical to TRBD1. The trim removed 1 base at V and 5 bases at J, leaving 11 bases unmatched. CDR1 and CDR2 (germline): SGDLS, YYNGEE. This CDR3 region has 16 residues.

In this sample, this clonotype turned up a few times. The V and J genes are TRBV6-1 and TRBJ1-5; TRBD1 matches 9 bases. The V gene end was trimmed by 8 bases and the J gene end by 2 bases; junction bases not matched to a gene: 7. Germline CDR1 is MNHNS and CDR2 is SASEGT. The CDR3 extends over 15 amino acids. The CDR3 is CASGQGPGGNQPQHF. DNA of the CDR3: TGTGCCAGCGGACAGGGGCCTGGGGGCAATCAGCCCCAGCATTTT.

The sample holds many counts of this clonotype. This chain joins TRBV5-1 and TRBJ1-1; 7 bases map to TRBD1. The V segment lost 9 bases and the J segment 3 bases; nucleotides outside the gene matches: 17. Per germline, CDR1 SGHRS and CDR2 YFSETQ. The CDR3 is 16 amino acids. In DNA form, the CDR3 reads TGCGCCATCGCTCTGGGACAGATCTATGTCTACACTGAAGCTTTCTTT. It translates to CAIALGQIYVYTEAFF. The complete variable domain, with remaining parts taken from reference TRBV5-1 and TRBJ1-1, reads KAGVTQTPRYLIKTRGQQVTLSCSPISGHRSVSWYQQTPGQGLQFLFEYFSETQRNKGNFPGRFSGRQFSNSRSEMNVSTLELGDSALYLCAIALGQIYVYTEAFFGQGTRLTVV.

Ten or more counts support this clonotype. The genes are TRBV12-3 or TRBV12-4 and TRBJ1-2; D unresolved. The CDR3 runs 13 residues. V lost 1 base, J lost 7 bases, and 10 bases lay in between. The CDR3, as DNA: TGTGCCAGCAGTTTAGGACATCAGCTTGGCTACACCTTC. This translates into CASSLGHQLGYTF.

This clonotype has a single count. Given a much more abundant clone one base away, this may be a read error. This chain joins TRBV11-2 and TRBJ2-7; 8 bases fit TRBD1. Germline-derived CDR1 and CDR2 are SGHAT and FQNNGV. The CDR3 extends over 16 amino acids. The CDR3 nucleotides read TGTGCCAGCAGCATAGATGGACTACAGGGGGCCTACGAGCAGTACTTC. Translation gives CASSIDGLQGAYEQYF.

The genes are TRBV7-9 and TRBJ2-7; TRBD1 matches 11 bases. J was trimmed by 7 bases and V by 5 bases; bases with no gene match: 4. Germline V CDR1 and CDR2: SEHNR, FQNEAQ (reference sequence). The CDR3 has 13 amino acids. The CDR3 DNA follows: TGTGCCAGCAGCACAGGGACAGGGGGAGAGCAGTACTTC. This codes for CASSTGTGGEQYF. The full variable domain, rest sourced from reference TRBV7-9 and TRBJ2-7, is DTGVSQNPRHKITKRGQNVTFRCDPISEHNRLYWYRQTLGQGPEFLTYFQNEAQLEKSRLLSDRFSAERPKGSFSTLEIQRTEQGDSAMYLCASSTGTGGEQYFGPGTRLTVT.

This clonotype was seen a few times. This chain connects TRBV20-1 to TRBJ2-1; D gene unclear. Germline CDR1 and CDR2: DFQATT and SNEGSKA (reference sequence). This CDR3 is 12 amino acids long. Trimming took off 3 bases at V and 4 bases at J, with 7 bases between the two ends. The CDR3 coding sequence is TGCAGTGCTAGGGACCTATACAATGAGCAGTTCTTC. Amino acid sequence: CSARDLYNEQFF.